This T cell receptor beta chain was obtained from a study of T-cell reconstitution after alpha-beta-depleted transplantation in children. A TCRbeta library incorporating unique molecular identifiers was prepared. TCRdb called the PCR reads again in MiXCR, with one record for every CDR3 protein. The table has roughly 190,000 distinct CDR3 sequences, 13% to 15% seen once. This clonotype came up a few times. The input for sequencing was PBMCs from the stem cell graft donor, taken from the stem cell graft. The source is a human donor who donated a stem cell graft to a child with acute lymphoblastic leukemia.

The CDR3 coding sequence is TGTGCCAGCAGCCCTTTGACTAAGAGTGTAGCCGAGCAGTACTTC. It is translated as CASSPLTKSVAEQYF. The V and J genes are TRBV2 and TRBJ2-7, with D possibly TRBD2 on 5 matching bases. V was pared by 6 bases and J by 6 bases, with 21 bases between. Germline values: CDR1 SNHLY, CDR2 FYNNEI. The CDR3 runs to 15 residues.